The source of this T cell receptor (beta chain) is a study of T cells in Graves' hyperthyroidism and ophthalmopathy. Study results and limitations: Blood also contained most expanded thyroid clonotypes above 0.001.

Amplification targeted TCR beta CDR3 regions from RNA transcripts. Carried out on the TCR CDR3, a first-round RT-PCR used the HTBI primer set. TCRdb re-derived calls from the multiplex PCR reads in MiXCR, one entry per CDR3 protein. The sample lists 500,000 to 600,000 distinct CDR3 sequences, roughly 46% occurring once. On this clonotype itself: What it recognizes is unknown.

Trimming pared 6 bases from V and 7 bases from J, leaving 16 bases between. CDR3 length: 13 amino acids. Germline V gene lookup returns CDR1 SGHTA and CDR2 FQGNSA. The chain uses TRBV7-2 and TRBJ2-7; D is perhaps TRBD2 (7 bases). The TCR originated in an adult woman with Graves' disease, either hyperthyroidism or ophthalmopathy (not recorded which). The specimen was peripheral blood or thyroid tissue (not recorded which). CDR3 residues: CASRGGGFVEQYF. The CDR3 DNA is TGTGCCAGCAGGGGGGGGGGCTTTGTGGAGCAGTACTTC. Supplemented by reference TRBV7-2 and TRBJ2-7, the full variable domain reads GAGVSQSPSNKVTEKGKDVELRCDPISGHTALYWYRQSLGQGLEFLIYFQGNSAPDKSGLPSDRFSAERTGGSVSTLTIQRTQQEDSAVYLCASRGGGFVEQYFGPGTRLTVT.